This T cell receptor (beta chain) was documented in a study of blood T cell repertoires in COVID-19. For the study at large: Sites in the United States, Italy and Spain provided acute and convalescent COVID-19 samples. Sample material is recorded as cDNA or gDNA derived from T cells, B-cell-depleted T cells, or PBMCs.

Worth noting for this clone: This sample includes further DNA sequences coding for the same CDR3.

CDR1 is KGHSH and CDR2 is LQKENI in the germline V gene. The CDR3 has 14 amino acids. V was shortened by 2 bases and J by 3 bases, with 8 bases between the two germline ends. As originally analysed: Amplification from reference gene primers served as the basis for estimated nucleated cell counts. This table comes from immunoSEQ multiplex PCR, and its TCRdb copy is limited to in-frame clones, with some not included. V and J calls plus clone size are reproduced from that table; the DNA served to infer D and trimming. The sample has some 290,000 clones, about nine tenths seen once. The Seattle site enrolled patients during active infection and followed them longitudinally.

This sequence joins TRBV18 and TRBJ2-1, with D tentatively TRBD2 (6 bases). The sequenced sample was peripheral blood. The sequence derives from a woman in her twenties or thirties with COVID-19, enrolled during active disease. CDR3 sequence: CASSPSGGYNEQFF. Here the CDR3 DNA reads TGTGCCAGCTCACCATCCGGGGGCTACAATGAGCAGTTCTTC.